This T cell receptor beta chain was identified during a study of blood T cell repertoires in COVID-19. Assay used: immunoSEQ multiplex PCR; TCRdb lists only in-frame clones, some missing. The sample lists over 85,000 clones; about 76% were seen once. V was trimmed by 1 base and J by 1 base, leaving 11 bases between them. Germline CDR1 reads SEHNR; CDR2 reads FQNEAQ (reference sequence). CDR3 length equals 16 residues. The material sequenced was peripheral blood. The J gene is TRBJ2-1, the V gene TRBV7-9; D is ambiguous. The TCR originated in a human donor in a cohort sampled during active COVID-19. CDR3 loop: CASSLVTFDSYNEQFF. In DNA form, the CDR3 reads TGTGCCAGCAGCTTAGTCACTTTTGATTCCTACAATGAGCAGTTCTTC.